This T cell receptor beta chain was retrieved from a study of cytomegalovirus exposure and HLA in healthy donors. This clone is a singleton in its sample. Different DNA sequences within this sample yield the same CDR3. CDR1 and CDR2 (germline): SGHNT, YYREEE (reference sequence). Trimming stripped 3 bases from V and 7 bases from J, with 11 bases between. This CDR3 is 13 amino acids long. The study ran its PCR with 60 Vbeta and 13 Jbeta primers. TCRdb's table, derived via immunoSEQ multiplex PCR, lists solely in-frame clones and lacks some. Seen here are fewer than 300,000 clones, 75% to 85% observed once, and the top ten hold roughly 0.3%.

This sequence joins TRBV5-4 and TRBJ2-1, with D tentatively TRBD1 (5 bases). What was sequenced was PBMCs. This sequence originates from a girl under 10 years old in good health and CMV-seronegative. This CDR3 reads CASSSSRTNEQFF. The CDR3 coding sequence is TGTGCCAGCAGCTCGTCCCGGACAAATGAGCAGTTCTTC.